These T cell receptor beta chains were read from a single sample in a study of shared clonotypes between healthy human individuals. Sequencing was performed with immunoSEQ multiplex PCR; in TCRdb, only in-frame clones are kept and a portion is missing. The sample consists of 1 million to 1.2 million clones, roughly 77% of them appearing once. The sample comprised memory CD4+ T cells from PBMCs. Source of these receptors: a man aged 18-30 years in good health. Some clones in this sample may be carry-over from other donors' samples. The CDR3 runs from the conserved cysteine through the conserved F or W. The D gene is left open where the match is weak. Not all rows give a size; the values are once, few, many and, for expanded clones, a class.

j_call d_call v_call clone_size cdr3_nt cdr3_aa
TRBJ2-1 TRBD2 TRBV14 few TGTGCCAGCAGCCATTTGGGACTAGCGGAAAACAATGAGCAGTTCTTC CASSHLGLAENNEQFF
TRBJ1-3 . TRBV5-1 . TGCGCCAGCAGCCAGGACAGAAGTGGAAACACCATATATTTT CASSQDRSGNTIYF
TRBJ1-1 TRBD1 TRBV18 . TGTGCCAGCTCACCAGGACTTAGAAAGGGACAGGGGTACACTGAAGCTTTCTTT CASSPGLRKGQGYTEAFF
TRBJ2-1 TRBD1 TRBV6-5 . TGTGCCAGCTCGGCAGGGGGCGTCTACAATGAGCAGTTCTTC CASSAGGVYNEQFF
TRBJ1-1 . TRBV6-1 . TGTGCCAGCAGTGAAGCCATTGGCAGGGAAGCTTTCTTT CASSEAIGREAFF
TRBJ2-3 TRBD2 TRBV6-1 . TGTGCCAGCAGAGTCAGCGGGAGTACAGATACGCAGTATTTT CASRVSGSTDTQYF
TRBJ2-3 TRBD2 TRBV5-6 . TGTGCCAGCAGCTCACTAGCGCGGAGCACAGATACGCAGTATTTT CASSSLARSTDTQYF
TRBJ2-7 . TRBV6-1 . TGTGCCAGCAGTGATAGAAGCCCTGCCTACGAGCAGTACTTC CASSDRSPAYEQYF
TRBJ2-5 . TRBV6-6 . TGTGCCAGCCAACCGGGGATCGGGGAGACCCAGTACTTC CASQPGIGETQYF
TRBJ2-1 TRBD2 TRBV5-1 many TGCGCCAGCAGCTTGCCCCCATCAGCGGGAGCACACAATGAGCAGTTCTTC CASSLPPSAGAHNEQFF
TRBJ1-3 . TRBV28 . TGTGCCAGCAGCCCACCCAAAGGGGGGAGGCCCGGAAACACCATATATTTT CASSPPKGGRPGNTIYF
TRBJ1-1 . TRBV5-1 . TGCGCCAGCAGCTTGGTAGGTCTCTCTGAAGCTTTCTTT CASSLVGLSEAFF
TRBJ1-5 . TRBV6-6 many TGTGCCAGCAATGGGGGTGATCAGCCCCAGCATTTT CASNGGDQPQHF
TRBJ1-1 . TRBV6-1 few TGTGCCAGCAGTGCCCAGGTCTCTGAAGCTTTCTTT CASSAQVSEAFF
TRBJ1-3 . TRBV7-2 . TGTGCCAGCAGCTTAGTTGGGGGGGCTGGAAACACCATATATTTT CASSLVGGAGNTIYF
TRBJ2-5 . TRBV27 once TGTGCCAGCAGTTTGCGGCGGGACGTGGGAGAGACCCAGTACTTC CASSLRRDVGETQYF
TRBJ1-4 TRBD1 TRBV7-9 . TGTGCCAGCGGGCAGGGGGCAGGCGTTTTTGAAAAACTGTTTTTT CASGQGAGVFEKLFF
TRBJ2-5 . TRBV5-6 . TGTGCCAGCAGCTCCCCAAGCGGGACATCAGAGACCCAGTACTTC CASSSPSGTSETQYF
TRBJ1-1 TRBD1 TRBV5-1 . TGCGCCAGCAGACCGGCCCAGGCTGACAGGGGGCTATCGAACACTGAAGCTTTCTTT CASRPAQADRGLSNTEAFF
TRBJ2-1 TRBD2 TRBV9 . TGTGCCAGCAGCGTAGTTCCGAGCGGGAGGGCCAAGGATGAGCAGTTCTTC CASSVVPSGRAKDEQFF
TRBJ1-2 . TRBV7-9 . TGTGCCAGCAGCCCTCAGGTCGGCTACACCTTC CASSPQVGYTF
TRBJ1-3 . TRBV11-2 many TGTGCCAGCAGCCTCCCCAGTCACTCTGGAAACACCATATATTTT CASSLPSHSGNTIYF
TRBJ2-7 TRBD2 TRBV28 . TGTGCCAGCAGCTCAGCGGGACGGTTCTACGAGCAGTACTTC CASSSAGRFYEQYF
TRBJ2-1 TRBD1 TRBV19 . TGTGCCAGTAGTCAACAGGGGAGTGAGCAGTTCTTC CASSQQGSEQFF
TRBJ2-7 . TRBV19 . TGTGCCAGTAGCCCAACCGGGCCTGGGGGTTACGAGCAGTACTTC CASSPTGPGGYEQYF